These T cell receptor beta chains were read from a single sample in a study of blood T cell repertoires in COVID-19. Clones were read by immunoSEQ multiplex PCR, and TCRdb kept only the in-frame ones, dropping some. This repertoire shows 90,000 to 130,000 clones, under 85% found once; its top ten account for approximately 4.1%. Sequenced input: peripheral blood. Every receptor here comes from a woman in her 70s with acute or convalescent COVID-19. The CDR3 runs from the conserved cysteine through the conserved F or W. The D gene is left open where the match is weak. The size field is filled for only some rows; it gives once, few, many or a size class.

V	D	size	J	DNA	CDR3
TRBV6-5	.	.	TRBJ1-6	TGTGCCAGCAGCGATACAGGATTTAATTCACCCCTCCACTTT	CASSDTGFNSPLHF
TRBV4-2	TRBD1	.	TRBJ2-5	TGTGCCAGCAGCCAAGGGGAGGACAGGGGGCGCCGAGAGACCCAGTACTTC	CASSQGEDRGRRETQYF
TRBV28	.	.	TRBJ1-3	TGTGCCAGCGGCGCGACGGCGGGGGGAAACACCATATATTTT	CASGATAGGNTIYF
TRBV3-1/TRBV3-2	TRBD2	.	TRBJ2-1	TGTGCCAGCAGCCAAGATACTTCCGGGAGGGCCGTCAATGAGCAGTTCTTC	CASSQDTSGRAVNEQFF
TRBV29-1	.	.	TRBJ2-6	TGCAGCGTATCGAGCTCTGGGGCCAACGTCCTGACTTTC	CSVSSSGANVLTF
TRBV9	TRBD1	.	TRBJ1-3	TGTGCCAGCAGCGTACAGGGGGTCTCTGGAAACACCATATATTTT	CASSVQGVSGNTIYF
TRBV7-8	.	.	TRBJ2-5	TGTGCCAGCAGCCCGCCGGGACACCGCCAAGAGACCCAGTACTTC	CASSPPGHRQETQYF
TRBV24-1	TRBD2	.	TRBJ2-2	TGTGCCACCAGTGATACGCGGACTAGCGGGGGGAACACCGGGGAGCTGTTTTTT	CATSDTRTSGGNTGELFF
TRBV2	TRBD1	few	TRBJ1-5	TGTGCCAGCAGTGGGGTCGGGACAGGGTATCAGCCCCAGCATTTT	CASSGVGTGYQPQHF
TRBV15	.	.	TRBJ2-5	TGTGCCACCAGCAGAGATCTTAGGGCGGGGGAGACCCAGTACTTC	CATSRDLRAGETQYF
TRBV5-4	.	.	TRBJ1-6	TGTGCCAGCAGCTCAGAGACAGGTCGGAATTCACCCCTCCACTTT	CASSSETGRNSPLHF
TRBV28	.	few	TRBJ2-2	TGTGCCAGCAGTGCCTCAGGGGCGAGCACCGGGGAGCTGTTTTTT	CASSASGASTGELFF
TRBV28	TRBD2	few	TRBJ2-7	TGTGCCAGCAGTTCCCCGGGACTAGTCCACGAGCAGTACTTC	CASSSPGLVHEQYF
TRBV7-8	TRBD1	.	TRBJ1-4	TGTGCCAGCAGAAACCAGGGGGGTGGTGAAAAACTGTTTTTT	CASRNQGGGEKLFF
TRBV19	TRBD1	.	TRBJ2-7	TGTGCCAGTAGTAAGGCCGGGACAGGGGTCCGCGAGCAGTACTTC	CASSKAGTGVREQYF
TRBV28	TRBD2	.	TRBJ2-1	TGTGCCAGCAGTTTTGAGACGGGAGGTTGGAATGAGCAGTTCTTC	CASSFETGGWNEQFF
TRBV29-1	.	.	TRBJ2-5	TGCAGCGTCGCGGCTCATAAACAAGAGACCCAGTACTTC	CSVAAHKQETQYF
TRBV11-2	TRBD2	.	TRBJ2-1	TGTGCCAGCAGCTTACTAGCGGGGTTTAACAATGAGCAGTTCTTC	CASSLLAGFNNEQFF
TRBV19	.	.	TRBJ1-4	TGTGCCAGTAGATTACCAGAGGGTGGTGAAAAACTGTTTTTT	CASRLPEGGEKLFF
TRBV5-1	.	.	TRBJ1-2	TGCGCCAGCAGCCTCAACCCTACAGGGAACTATGGCTACACCTTC	CASSLNPTGNYGYTF
TRBV19	.	few	TRBJ1-4	TGTGCCAGCGCCATCCAGGTTGGGAAACTGTTTTTT	CASAIQVGKLFF
TRBV2	TRBD1	few	TRBJ1-2	TGTGCCAGGTCCCGGGGACAGGAGAAATATGGCTACACCTTC	CARSRGQEKYGYTF
TRBV27	.	.	TRBJ1-4	TGTGCCAGCAGTGGGAGGAGGGCGGGAGAAAAACTGTTTTTT	CASSGRRAGEKLFF
TRBV24-1	TRBD1	.	TRBJ2-2	TGTGCCACCAGTCTGGACAGGGAAGTCTCCGGGGAGCTGTTTTTT	CATSLDREVSGELFF
TRBV9	TRBD1	.	TRBJ1-1	TGTGCCAGCAGCGTAGACAGGGGCACTGAAGCTTTCTTT	CASSVDRGTEAFF
TRBV12-3/TRBV12-4	.	.	TRBJ1-2	TGTGCCAGCAGTTTTGGCCAAAATGGCTACACCTTC	CASSFGQNGYTF
TRBV6-5	TRBD1	.	TRBJ2-7	TGTGCCAGCAGGTCGGGACAGGCCTACTACGAGCAGTACTTC	CASRSGQAYYEQYF
TRBV21-1	.	.	TRBJ1-1	TGTGCCAGCAGCCACCGGACAGGGGCGAACACTGAAGCTTTCTTT	CASSHRTGANTEAFF
TRBV6-4	TRBD2	.	TRBJ2-2	TGTGCCAGCAGTGTGGGACTAGCGGGAACCGGGGAGCTGTTTTTT	CASSVGLAGTGELFF
TRBV10-3	TRBD1	.	TRBJ1-2	TGTGCCATCAGTGATGGAGGGGGCGCTTACTATGGCTACACCTTC	CAISDGGGAYYGYTF
TRBV6-5	TRBD1	.	TRBJ1-1	TGTGCCAGCACAGGGGGCGTGAACACTGAAGCTTTCTTT	CASTGGVNTEAFF
TRBV28	.	.	TRBJ2-1	TGTGCCAGCAGTCGTCTGCTAGCTCAAGGTTCAAGTGAGCAGTTCTTC	CASSRLLAQGSSEQFF